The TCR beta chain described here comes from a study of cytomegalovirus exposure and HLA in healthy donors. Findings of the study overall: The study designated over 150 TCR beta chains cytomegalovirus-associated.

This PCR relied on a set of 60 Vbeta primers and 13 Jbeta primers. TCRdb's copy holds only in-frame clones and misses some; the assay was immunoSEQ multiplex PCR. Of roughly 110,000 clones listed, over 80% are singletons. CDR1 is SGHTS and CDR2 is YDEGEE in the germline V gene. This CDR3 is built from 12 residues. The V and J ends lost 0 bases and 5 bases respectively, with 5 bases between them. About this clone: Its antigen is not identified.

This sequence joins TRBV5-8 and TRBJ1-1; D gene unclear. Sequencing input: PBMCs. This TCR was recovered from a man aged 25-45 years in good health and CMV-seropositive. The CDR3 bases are TGTGCCAGCAGCTTGGCCGTGACTGAAGCTTTCTTT. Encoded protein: CASSLAVTEAFF.